The 30 T cell receptor beta chains reported below all come from one sample, sequenced in a study of Graves' ophthalmopathy and Graves' hyperthyroidism. From RNA, the CDR3 regions of TCR beta chains were amplified and sequenced. A first-round RT-PCR used HTBI primers, followed by a second-round multiplex PCR. MiXCR, applied by TCRdb to the multiplex PCR reads, yields one record per CDR3 protein. The sample lists around 520,000 distinct CDR3 sequences; just under 40% were seen once. Sequencing used peripheral blood or thyroid tissue (not recorded which). These receptors were taken from an adult man with Graves' hyperthyroidism.

This clonotype was picked up a small number of times. This chain joins TRBV5-8 and TRBJ1-2; maybe TRBD1 (5 bases). CDR3 length: 14 residues. V lost 0 bases to trimming and J lost 2 bases, with 8 bases between them. Germline V gene lookup returns CDR1 SGHTS and CDR2 YDEGEE. The CDR3 loop reads CASSLVGDNYGYTF. The CDR3 DNA follows: TGTGCCAGCAGCTTGGTTGGGGACAACTATGGCTACACCTTC. Full variable domain (outside the CDR3, taken from reference TRBV5-8 and TRBJ1-2): EAGVTQSPTHLIKTRGQQATLRCSPISGHTSVYWYQQALGLGLQFLLWYDEGEERNRGNFPPRFSGRQFPNYSSELNVNALELEDSALYLCASSLVGDNYGYTFGSGTRLTVV.

This clonotype was counted between two and nine times. The chain couples TRBV20-1 to TRBJ2-1; 10 nucleotides agree with TRBD2. The CDR3 length is 15 residues. V lost 3 bases, J lost 8 bases, and 10 bases stayed unmatched. Germline V gene data show CDR1 as DFQATT and CDR2 as SNEGSKA (reference sequence). The CDR3 sequence is CSARGSSGSDDEQFF. CDR3 coding DNA: TGCAGTGCTAGGGGGTCTAGCGGGAGTGACGATGAGCAGTTCTTC.

This clonotype was recorded many times. The chain carries TRBV5-4 and TRBJ2-7; TRBD1 matches 10 bases. J lost 0 bases, V lost 3 bases, and 3 bases had no gene match. The germline V gene encodes CDR1 SGHNT and CDR2 YYREEE (reference sequence). The CDR3 contains 15 residues. DNA for the CDR3: TGTGCCAGCAGCTCTGGGACAGGGGCCTCCTACGAGCAGTACTTC. It encodes CASSSGTGASYEQYF.

The table lists this clonotype with many counts. The gene calls are TRBV5-1 and TRBJ1-1; a weak D match, TRBD1 (6 bases). V lost 1 base, J lost 1 base, and 14 bases lay in between. Germline lookup yields CDR1 SGHRS and CDR2 YFSETQ. The CDR3 sequence is 16 residues long. This CDR3 reads CASSLYVVGANTEAFF. CDR3 nucleotides: TGCGCCAGCAGCTTGTACGTCGTGGGGGCGAACACTGAAGCTTTCTTT.

In this sample, this clonotype turned up a few times. The gene calls are TRBV12-3 or TRBV12-4 and TRBJ2-7; 9 nucleotides agree with TRBD2. Unmatched junction bases numbered 7, after V lost 10 bases and J lost 3 bases. This CDR3 region has 13 residues. The CDR3 loop reads CATRRGGLYEQYF. The CDR3 DNA follows: TGTGCCACCCGGCGGGGGGGACTCTACGAGCAGTACTTC.

A few counts support this clonotype. This chain uses TRBV6-5 with TRBJ1-4; 9 bases are a match to TRBD1. This CDR3 has 15 amino acids. V was pared by 6 bases and J by 6 bases, with 8 bases of the junction left unmatched. Looked up from germline, CDR1 is MNHEY and CDR2 is SVGAGI. The CDR3 reads CASRRQGGSDEKLFF. Written as DNA, the CDR3 is TGTGCCAGCAGGAGACAGGGGGGAAGTGATGAAAAACTGTTTTTT.

In the case of this clonotype: The junction departs from germline at one end; a sequencing error may be responsible. This sequence joins TRBV29-1 and TRBJ1-2; 9 bases agree with TRBD1. Germline CDR1 is SQVTM and CDR2 is ANQGSEA. The CDR3 length is 16 residues. This chain's CDR3 is CASSLAYRDRVYGYTF. CDR3 DNA: TGTGCCAGCAGCTTAGCGTACCGGGACAGGGTCTATGGCTACACCTTC.

This clonotype appeared many times. This rearrangement joins TRBV7-8 to TRBJ2-7; no clear D gene. The CDR3 is made up of 13 amino acids. V was cut by 1 base and J by 7 bases, with 11 bases left in between. Germline CDR1 and CDR2: SGHVS and FQNEAQ. The CDR3 sequence: CASSLGQYFEQYF. CDR3 coding DNA: TGTGCCAGCAGCTTAGGACAATATTTTGAGCAGTACTTC.

This rearrangement joins TRBV29-1 to TRBJ1-4; 8 nucleotides agree with TRBD1. The V and J ends lost 8 bases and 5 bases, in that order; junction bases with no gene match: 10. The CDR3 length is 14 residues. Germline V gene sequence: CDR1 SQVTM, CDR2 ANQGSEA. The CDR3 loop is CSSKDRGRNEKLFF. CDR3 bases: TGCAGCAGTAAAGACAGGGGAAGGAATGAAAAACTGTTTTTT. Looking up the rest from reference TRBV29-1 and TRBJ1-4 gives the full variable domain: SAVISQKPSRDICQRGTSLTIQCQVDSQVTMMFWYRQQPGQSLTLIATANQGSEATYESGFVIDKFPISRPNLTFSTLTVSNMSPEDSSIYLCSSKDRGRNEKLFFGSGTQLSVL.

The chain is built from TRBV7-2 and TRBJ1-1; D ambiguous. CDR1 and CDR2 (germline): SGHTA, FQGNSA. The CDR3 totals 15 residues. The V and J ends lost 1 base and 5 bases respectively, with 14 bases between them. The CDR3 sequence: CASSLDPPRTTEAFF. The DNA of the CDR3 is TGTGCCAGCAGCTTAGATCCTCCCAGGACTACTGAAGCTTTCTTT.

Notes on this clonotype: A read error is possible here, since a much larger clone lies one base away. The chain employs TRBV10-3 and TRBJ2-7; 9 nucleotides align to TRBD1. Trimming removed 6 bases from V and 5 bases from J; junction bases left unmatched: 5. There are 13 residues in the CDR3. Germline values: CDR1 ENHRY, CDR2 SYGVKD. The CDR3 DNA reads as TGTGCCATCAGCGGGGGACAGGGCGACGAGCAGTACTTC. Its translation: CAISGGQGDEQYF.

A note on this clonotype: Since a much larger clone is just one base distant, this may be a read error. J is TRBJ1-2 and V is TRBV9; TRBD1 is a possible D gene (5 bases). Looked up from germline, CDR1 is SGDLS and CDR2 is YYNGEE. The CDR3 runs 14 residues. CDR3 protein: CASSPLGQGYGHTF. The CDR3 DNA follows: TGTGCCAGCAGCCCGCTGGGGCAAGGCTATGGCCACACCTTC. Variable domain in full (rest from reference TRBV9 and TRBJ1-2): DSGVTQTPKHLITATGQRVTLRCSPRSGDLSVYWYQQSLDQGLQFLIQYYNGEERAKGNILERFSAQQFPDLHSELNLSSLELGDSALYFCASSPLGQGYGHTFGSGTRLTVV.

This clonotype occurred many times. J is TRBJ2-7 and V is TRBV9, with 8 bases aligning to TRBD2. CDR1 and CDR2 (germline): SGDLS, YYNGEE. The CDR3 covers 16 residues. Trimming at V came to 1 base and at J to 2 bases, leaving 8 bases not matched to a gene. CDR3 DNA: TGTGCCAGCAGCGTACTGGAGGCGGGGGGTCCCTACGAGCAGTACTTC. Residues: CASSVLEAGGPYEQYF. Full variable domain (rest looked up from reference TRBV9 and TRBJ2-7): DSGVTQTPKHLITATGQRVTLRCSPRSGDLSVYWYQQSLDQGLQFLIQYYNGEERAKGNILERFSAQQFPDLHSELNLSSLELGDSALYFCASSVLEAGGPYEQYFGPGTRLTVT.

This clonotype was counted many times. The V call is TRBV7-9, the J call TRBJ1-1; possibly TRBD1 for D (6 bases). The germline CDR1 and CDR2 sequences are SEHNR and FQNEAQ (reference sequence). The CDR3 covers 13 residues. The germline V and J ends were trimmed by 4 bases and 5 bases, with 11 bases remaining between them. DNA of the CDR3: TGTGCCAGCAGCTCTGAGACAGGAACTGAAGCTTTCTTT. Translation gives CASSSETGTEAFF.

Remarks on this clonotype: A clone one base away is much larger, so this may be a read error. V and J are TRBV25-1 and TRBJ1-2; D is perhaps TRBD1 (6 bases). V lost 6 bases and J 7 bases, leaving 18 bases between the germline ends. The CDR3 runs to 14 residues. CDR1 is MGHDK, CDR2 SYGVNS, per germline. CDR3 DNA sequence: TGTGCCAGCAGCCAAGATGGTACAGGGTGTGGCTACACCTTC. This encodes CASSQDGTGCGYTF.

The CDR3 reads CASKAWDITYGYTF. The CDR3 DNA reads TGTGCCAGCAAAGCGTGGGACATTACCTATGGCTACACCTTC. The V call is TRBV2, the J call TRBJ1-2; D might be TRBD1 (6 bases). The CDR3 has 14 residues. Germline V CDR1 and CDR2: SNHLY, FYNNEI. The V end was cut by 7 bases, the J end by 4 bases, with 16 bases between.

This clonotype was seen only a few times. This chain joins TRBV30 and TRBJ1-2, with 9 bases matching TRBD1. V shed 2 bases, J shed 13 bases, and the junction held 8 bases outside the gene matches. The CDR3 has 12 amino acids. CDR1 is GTSNPN and CDR2 is SVGIG in the germline V gene (reference sequence). The CDR3 nucleotides are TGTGCCTGGAGTAACCGGGACAGGGTTAGCACCTTC. Encoded protein: CAWSNRDRVSTF.

In its sample, this clonotype was seen a few times. The chain is built from TRBV27 and TRBJ2-7; TRBD2 agrees at 9 bases. There are 16 residues in the CDR3. The V and J ends lost 3 bases and 2 bases, in that order; junction bases with no gene match: 8. CDR1 and CDR2 (germline): MNHEY, SMNVEV (reference sequence). The CDR3, as DNA: TGTGCCAGCAGTTTTTCCCTAGCGGGGAGTCCCTACGAGCAGTACTTC. This sequence encodes CASSFSLAGSPYEQYF.

This clonotype was seen ten or more times. This rearrangement joins TRBV7-8 to TRBJ1-1, with D maybe TRBD1 (6 bases). Per germline, CDR1 SGHVS and CDR2 FQNEAQ. The CDR3 extends over 14 amino acids. With 1 base removed from V and 5 bases from J, the gap between germline ends came to 11 bases. The CDR3 loop is CASSLERGGTEAFF. The CDR3 DNA reads as TGTGCCAGCAGCTTAGAAAGGGGGGGGACTGAAGCTTTCTTT.

This rearrangement joins TRBV6-1 to TRBJ1-1, with D perhaps matching TRBD1 (6 bases). Germline values: CDR1 MNHNS, CDR2 SASEGT. V was cut by 5 bases and J by 0 bases, with 16 bases left in between. The CDR3 is 16 amino acids. For the CDR3, the DNA is TGTGCCAGCAGTCCGCGAATGAGGGGGATGAACACTGAAGCTTTCTTT. Amino acid sequence: CASSPRMRGMNTEAFF.

This clonotype showed up many times. The gene calls are TRBV12-3 or TRBV12-4 and TRBJ2-5, with TRBD1 as a possible D gene (5 bases). V lost 2 bases to trimming and J lost 5 bases, with 12 bases between them. The CDR3 totals 14 residues. The CDR3 DNA is TGTGCCAGCAGTTTATCGGCAGGGTTTGAGACCCAGTACTTC. Amino acids: CASSLSAGFETQYF.

This chain joins TRBV2 and TRBJ1-1, with TRBD1 matching over 10 bases. V shed 5 bases and J 6 bases; nucleotides not matched to a gene: 9. The germline V gene encodes CDR1 SNHLY and CDR2 FYNNEI. The CDR3 totals 15 residues. The CDR3 DNA follows: TGTGCCAGCAGTCTAGGACAGGGGGTAGCGGCTGAAGCTTTCTTT. It yields the protein CASSLGQGVAAEAFF.

The chain combines TRBV10-3 with TRBJ1-5; the D is unclear. Germline loops: CDR1 ENHRY, CDR2 SYGVKD. The CDR3 length is 13 residues. The V end lost 6 bases, the J end lost 11 bases, and 17 bases lay between the germline ends. CDR3: CAISPGTQETQHF. In DNA, the CDR3 is TGTGCCATCAGCCCGGGAACCCAAGAGACCCAGCATTTT.

The chain recombines TRBV7-3 with TRBJ2-3, with D possibly TRBD2 on 6 matching bases. The CDR3 is 16 residues long. Trimming removed 2 bases at V and 0 bases at J, with 12 bases between. Germline V gene lookup returns CDR1 SGHTA and CDR2 FQGTGA. CDR3 residues: CASSLGQRASTDTQYF. The CDR3, as DNA: TGTGCCAGCAGCTTAGGTCAGCGGGCTAGCACAGATACGCAGTATTTT.

This clonotype was detected ten times or more. The chain recombines TRBV24-1 with TRBJ2-3, with 11 nucleotides matching TRBD2. From germline, CDR1 is KGHDR and CDR2 SFDVKD. This CDR3 has 16 amino acids. The junction had 7 bases not matched to a gene; V was cut back by 4 bases and J by 5 bases. The CDR3 DNA is TGTGCCACCAGTGACCTGGGACTAGCGGAAGGAGATACGCAGTATTTT. Protein sequence: CATSDLGLAEGDTQYF.

The chain links TRBV12-3 or TRBV12-4 to TRBJ2-2; D unclear. V lost 6 bases and J 7 bases, leaving 12 bases between the germline ends. This CDR3 region has 13 residues. CDR3 loop: CASSHFSSGELFF. CDR3 bases: TGTGCCAGCAGCCATTTCTCAAGCGGGGAGCTGTTTTTT.

This clonotype was found many times. V is TRBV6-5 and J is TRBJ1-6; D might be TRBD1 (5 bases). The CDR3 is made up of 14 amino acids. In germline, CDR1 is MNHEY, CDR2 SVGAGI. The V and J ends lost 4 bases and 10 bases respectively, with 14 bases between them. This CDR3 reads CASSWGSGLSPLHF. For the CDR3, the DNA is TGTGCCAGCAGTTGGGGGTCCGGGTTGTCACCCCTCCACTTT.

Ten or more counts support this clonotype. The V and J genes are TRBV20-1 and TRBJ2-2, with 13 nucleotides matching TRBD2. The V and J ends lost 2 bases and 4 bases, in that order; junction bases with no gene match: 7. The CDR3 is 17 residues long. Germline V CDR1 and CDR2: DFQATT, SNEGSKA (reference sequence). The CDR3 spells CSARSGLAGRGTGELFF. The CDR3 nucleotides are TGCAGTGCTAGATCGGGACTAGCGGGACGTGGCACCGGGGAGCTGTTTTTT.

This clonotype has just a few counts. This chain connects TRBV5-1 to TRBJ2-5; 7 bases agree with TRBD2. The CDR3 runs 15 residues. Per the germline V gene, CDR1 is SGHRS and CDR2 is YFSETQ. V trimming: 4 bases; J trimming: 4 bases; junction bases outside the gene matches: 10. The CDR3 spells CASSLLGTTGETQYF. The CDR3 nucleotides are TGCGCCAGCAGCCTCTTGGGGACTACGGGAGAGACCCAGTACTTC.

This clonotype was detected a few times. CDR3 protein: CASSQGQHEKLFF. CDR3 bases: TGTGCCAGCAGCCAGGGACAACATGAAAAACTGTTTTTT. This chain connects TRBV3-1 to TRBJ1-4, with D possibly matching TRBD1 (6 bases). The V end was cut by 3 bases, the J end by 6 bases, with 8 bases between. Germline lookup yields CDR1 LGHDT and CDR2 YNNKEL (reference sequence). The CDR3 is 13 amino acids.